What follows are 5 T cell receptor beta chains derived from one specimen sequenced in a study of CD8 T cells in ankylosing spondylitis. MiXCR, applied by TCRdb to the 5' RACE reads, yields one record per CDR3 protein. Here the sample spans roughly 38,000 distinct CDR3 sequences, less than 4% being singletons. The sample was blood, either unsorted or a sorted T cell fraction (not recorded which). Receptor source: a male donor with ankylosing spondylitis or in good health (not recorded which).

This clonotype was detected many times. The chain is built from TRBV9 and TRBJ1-5; D gene ambiguous. The CDR3 spans 16 residues. V was shortened by 0 bases and J by 0 bases, with 10 bases between the two germline ends. In germline, CDR1 is SGDLS, CDR2 YYNGEE. The CDR3 reads CASSVGVGSSNQPQHF. CDR3 bases: TGTGCCAGCAGCGTAGGGGTCGGCAGTAGCAATCAGCCCCAGCATTTT.

There are many counts of this clonotype. This chain uses TRBV9 with TRBJ1-2; the D is unclear. The CDR3 is 14 residues long. V lost 0 bases to trimming and J lost 2 bases, with 8 bases between them. Germline V gene lookup returns CDR1 SGDLS and CDR2 YYNGEE. For the CDR3, the DNA is TGTGCCAGCAGCGTAGCCACTGGAAACTATGGCTACACCTTC. It is translated as CASSVATGNYGYTF.

This clonotype has at least ten counts. V is TRBV9 and J is TRBJ2-5; D is possibly TRBD2 (5 bases). Germline lookup yields CDR1 SGDLS and CDR2 YYNGEE. With 3 bases removed from V and 2 bases from J, the gap between germline ends came to 14 bases. This CDR3 comprises 15 residues. CDR3 sequence reads: CASSAPAGGQETQYF. The CDR3 DNA sequence: TGTGCCAGCAGCGCCCCTGCGGGCGGACAAGAGACCCAGTACTTC.

This clonotype was recorded at least ten times. The chain carries TRBV9 and TRBJ2-1; 9 nucleotides line up with TRBD1. The CDR3 runs to 16 residues. The V gene end was trimmed by 2 bases and the J gene end by 6 bases; junction bases not matched to a gene: 9. The germline V gene has CDR1 SGDLS and CDR2 YYNGEE. The CDR3 loop reads CASSVLDRGVRNEQFF. The DNA of the CDR3 is TGTGCCAGCAGCGTCTTAGACAGGGGGGTTCGCAATGAGCAGTTCTTC.

This clonotype appeared many times. The genes are TRBV9 and TRBJ1-1; D gene uncertain. V was shortened by 3 bases and J by 0 bases, with 12 bases between the two germline ends. The CDR3 runs to 15 residues. Germline assignment: CDR1 SGDLS and CDR2 YYNGEE. CDR3 sequence (DNA): TGTGCCAGCAGCGCCGATCCCCAGCTGAACACTGAAGCTTTCTTT. Translating gives CASSADPQLNTEAFF.